This T cell receptor beta chain was sequenced during a study of CD8 T cells in ankylosing spondylitis. Findings and limits, study-wide: Relatively rare in peripheral blood, disease-linked clones were also CD8+.

V gave up 1 base and J gave up 0 bases; unmatched junction bases: 13. The CDR3 has 19 amino acids. The germline V gene has CDR1 SGHRS and CDR2 YFSETQ. In making TCR beta libraries, quantitative 5'-RACE with molecular barcodes was used. TCRdb redid the calling of the 5' RACE reads with MiXCR, one entry per CDR3 protein. In the table there are some 250,000 distinct CDR3 sequences, 24% of which are singletons. In its sample, this clonotype was seen many times. No antigen is known for it. Sample: blood, either unsorted or a sorted T cell fraction (not recorded which). The sequence derives from a male donor with ankylosing spondylitis or in good health (not recorded which). V usage is TRBV5-1 and J usage is TRBJ2-4; 7 bases align to TRBD1. In DNA, the CDR3 is TGCGCCAGCAGCTTGTCCGGGGACAGCTTAACCCCAGCCAAAAACATTCAGTACTTC. It is translated as CASSLSGDSLTPAKNIQYF.